This entry lists 11 T cell receptor beta chains sequenced from one sample in a study of cytotoxic CD8 clonotypes in ibrutinib-treated CLL. The assay was immunoSEQ multiplex PCR, and TCRdb's table has in-frame clones only and misses some. The data contain some 290,000 clones, around four fifths of them seen just once; the ten biggest clones take up more than 6%. Source: PBMCs, taken before ibrutinib treatment. These receptors all stem from a human donor with chronic lymphocytic leukemia.

CDR3 protein: CAWSVGIGGYTF. CDR3 coding DNA: TGTGCCTGGAGTGTAGGGATTGGTGGCTACACCTTC. The chain combines TRBV30 with TRBJ1-2; D is uncertain. Deletions cut 0 bases from V and 7 bases from J, with 9 bases between. CDR3 length: 12 residues. CDR1 and CDR2 (germline): GTSNPN, SVGIG (reference sequence). Full variable domain (remainder filled in from reference TRBV30 and TRBJ1-2): SQTIHQWPATLVQPVGSPLSLECTVEGTSNPNLYWYRQAAGRGLQLLFYSVGIGQISSEVPQNLSASRPQDRQFILSSKKLLLSDSGFYLCAWSVGIGGYTFGSGTRLTVV.

This clone was observed a few times. The J gene is TRBJ2-4, the V gene TRBV4-1; D possibly corresponds to TRBD1 (6 bases). CDR1 is MGHRA and CDR2 is YSYEKL in the germline V gene. V was trimmed by 2 bases and J by 4 bases, leaving 15 bases between them. This CDR3 region has 16 residues. The CDR3 sequence: CASSQLQTGTKNIQYF. As DNA, the CDR3 is TGCGCCAGCAGCCAACTACAAACCGGGACAAAAAACATTCAGTACTTC.

The chain has TRBV2 and TRBJ2-1; 9 bases map to TRBD2. Germline CDR1 SNHLY, CDR2 FYNNEI. The CDR3 loop spans 14 amino acids. Losses at the gene ends were 4 bases for V and 9 bases for J; bases not matched to a gene: 7. CDR3 region: CASSGLAGYGEQFF. The CDR3 DNA reads TGTGCCAGCAGTGGGCTAGCGGGATATGGTGAGCAGTTCTTC.

The V and J genes are TRBV19 and TRBJ1-2, with D perhaps TRBD1 (5 bases). Deletions cut 7 bases from V and 1 base from J, with 13 bases between. From germline, CDR1 is LNHDA and CDR2 SQIVND (reference sequence). The CDR3 totals 14 residues. The CDR3 here is CASTPDGGNYGYTF. In DNA, the CDR3 is TGTGCCAGTACTCCCGACGGGGGTAACTATGGCTACACCTTC.

This clone occurred a few times. The chain has TRBV29-1 and TRBJ2-1, with no clear D. The CDR3 consists of 10 residues. Per the germline V gene, CDR1 is SQVTM and CDR2 is ANQGSEA. Trimming removed 3 bases at V and 4 bases at J, with 1 base between. For the CDR3, the DNA is TGCAGCGTTGAGTACAATGAGCAGTTCTTC. Its translation is CSVEYNEQFF.

This chain connects TRBV29-1 to TRBJ1-3, with a weak D call TRBD1 (6 bases). Germline-derived CDR1 and CDR2 are SQVTM and ANQGSEA. The CDR3 length is 13 residues. Trimming took 4 bases from V and 5 from J, leaving 12 bases between them. CDR3 DNA: TGCAGCGTTGCCGAGACAGGCCGAAACACCATATATTTT. This translates into CSVAETGRNTIYF.

The chain carries TRBV2 and TRBJ2-1, with D possibly matching TRBD2 (5 bases). Germline V gives CDR1 SNHLY, CDR2 FYNNEI. This CDR3 comprises 12 residues. V was trimmed by 6 bases and J by 7 bases, leaving 10 bases between them. The CDR3 protein is CASREVGNEQFF. Written as DNA, the CDR3 is TGTGCCAGCAGGGAGGTCGGGAATGAGCAGTTCTTC.

The chain carries TRBV28 and TRBJ2-5; a possible D gene is TRBD2 (5 bases). This CDR3 contains 13 residues. Per the germline V gene, CDR1 is MDHEN and CDR2 is SYDVKM. Trimming shortened V by 8 bases and J by 1 base, and 11 bases separated the two germline ends. CDR3 amino acids: CASEGRSQETQYF. CDR3 nucleotide sequence: TGTGCCAGCGAGGGAAGGAGCCAAGAGACCCAGTACTTC.

A note on this clone: Additional DNA sequences in this sample encode the identical CDR3. The V call is TRBV9, the J call TRBJ2-7, with D maybe TRBD2 (6 bases). CDR1 SGDLS and CDR2 YYNGEE come from the germline V gene. CDR3 length: 14 amino acids. V was clipped by 3 bases and J by 0 bases, with 10 bases between them. CDR3: CASSEGLTSYEQYF. The CDR3 region has the DNA TGTGCCAGCAGCGAGGGACTTACCTCCTACGAGCAGTACTTC.

This rearrangement joins TRBV5-4 to TRBJ2-3; D remains ambiguous. This CDR3 region has 14 residues. V was clipped by 4 bases and J by 7 bases, with 16 bases between them. Germline values: CDR1 SGHNT, CDR2 YYREEE (reference sequence). The CDR3 loop reads CASSLRTGTNTQYF. The CDR3 DNA is TGTGCCAGCAGCCTCAGGACCGGCACGAATACGCAGTATTTT.

The chain employs TRBV6-5 and TRBJ2-1, with 10 bases identical to TRBD2. This CDR3 is 15 amino acids long. Germline-derived CDR1 and CDR2 are MNHEY and SVGAGI. V shed 6 bases, J shed 2 bases, and the junction held 4 bases outside the gene matches. In DNA, the CDR3 is TGTGCCAGCAGCCGACTAGCGGGTCCCTACAATGAGCAGTTCTTC. It is translated as CASSRLAGPYNEQFF.